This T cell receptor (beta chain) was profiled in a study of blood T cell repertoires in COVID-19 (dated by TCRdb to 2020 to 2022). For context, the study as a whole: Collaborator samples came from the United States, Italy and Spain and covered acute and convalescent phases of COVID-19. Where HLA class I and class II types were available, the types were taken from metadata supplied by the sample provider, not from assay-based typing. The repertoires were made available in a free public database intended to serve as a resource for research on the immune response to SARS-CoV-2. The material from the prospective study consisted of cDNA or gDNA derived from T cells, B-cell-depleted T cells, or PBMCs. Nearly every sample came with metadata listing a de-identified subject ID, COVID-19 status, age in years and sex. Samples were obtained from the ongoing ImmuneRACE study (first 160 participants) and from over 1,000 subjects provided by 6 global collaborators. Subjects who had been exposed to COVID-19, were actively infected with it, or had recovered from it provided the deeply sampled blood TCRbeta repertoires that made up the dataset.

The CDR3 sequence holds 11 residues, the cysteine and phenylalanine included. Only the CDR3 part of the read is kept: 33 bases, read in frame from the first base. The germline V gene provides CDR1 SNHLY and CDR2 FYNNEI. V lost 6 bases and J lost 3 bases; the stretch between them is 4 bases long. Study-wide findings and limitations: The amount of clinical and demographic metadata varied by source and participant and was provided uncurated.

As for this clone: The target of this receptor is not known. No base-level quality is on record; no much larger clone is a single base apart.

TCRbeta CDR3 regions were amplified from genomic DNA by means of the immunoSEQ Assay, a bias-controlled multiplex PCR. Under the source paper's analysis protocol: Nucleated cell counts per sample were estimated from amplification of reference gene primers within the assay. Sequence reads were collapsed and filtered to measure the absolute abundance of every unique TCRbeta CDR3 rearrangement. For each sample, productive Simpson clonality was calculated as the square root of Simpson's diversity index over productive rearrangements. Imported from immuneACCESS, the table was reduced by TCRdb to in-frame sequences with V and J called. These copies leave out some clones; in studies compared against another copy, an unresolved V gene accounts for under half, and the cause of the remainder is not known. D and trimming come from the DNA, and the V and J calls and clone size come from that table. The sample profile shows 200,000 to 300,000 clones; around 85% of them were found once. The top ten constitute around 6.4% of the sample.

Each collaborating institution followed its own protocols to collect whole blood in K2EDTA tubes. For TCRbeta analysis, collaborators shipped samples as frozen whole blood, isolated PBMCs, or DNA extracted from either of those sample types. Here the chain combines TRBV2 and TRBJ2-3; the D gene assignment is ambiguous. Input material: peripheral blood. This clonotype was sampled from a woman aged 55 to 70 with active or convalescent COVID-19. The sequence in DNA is TGTGCCAGCAGCTTGACAGATACGCAGTATTTT. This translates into CASSLTDTQYF.